This is a list of T cell receptor beta chains from one sample in a study of spatial heterogeneity in lung cancer. A single record per CDR3 protein comes from TCRdb applying MiXCR to the 5' RACE reads. In the table there are roughly 8,800 distinct CDR3 sequences, roughly 5% of which are singletons. The specimen was lung tumor tissue, collected at surgery. These receptors originate from a female donor with early-stage non-small cell lung cancer. Both conserved end residues are part of each CDR3. A D gene is named only where the DNA matches it firmly. Clone size is not always given. Where it is, it says once, few, many or a class for expanded clones.

v_call,j_call,d_call,clone_size,cdr3_nt,cdr3_aa
TRBV7-2,TRBJ2-5,TRBD2,many,TGTGCCAGCAGCCGATCAGCGGGGGAAGAGACCCAGTACTTC,CASSRSAGEETQYF
TRBV20-1,TRBJ1-5,.,many,TGCAGTGCTAGATCTACTAGCAATCAGCCCCAGCATTTT,CSARSTSNQPQHF
TRBV10-3,TRBJ2-3,TRBD2,many,TGTGCCATCGGGCTAGCGGTTAGCACAGATACGCAGTATTTT,CAIGLAVSTDTQYF
TRBV6-5,TRBJ1-4,TRBD1,many,TGTGCCAGCAGTTACGGGACAGGGGGCTTGGGGGAAAAACTGTTTTTT,CASSYGTGGLGEKLFF
TRBV7-3,TRBJ1-1,.,many,TGTGCCAGCAGCTCTACAGGGAACACTGAAGCTTTCTTT,CASSSTGNTEAFF
TRBV16,TRBJ2-5,.,.,TGTGCCAGCAGCCAATTGTACCAAGAGACCCAGTACTTC,CASSQLYQETQYF
TRBV20-1,TRBJ2-7,TRBD1,many,TGCAGTGCTTTAATCCGACCCGGGACAGTATACTACGAGCAGTACTTC,CSALIRPGTVYYEQYF
TRBV11-2,TRBJ2-2,.,many,TGTGCCAGCAGCTTGAAGGTTTTCACCGGGGAGCTGTTTTTT,CASSLKVFTGELFF
TRBV20-1,TRBJ2-7,.,many,TGCAGTGCCGGTAGACACCTTACCACAGCCTACGAGCAGTACTTC,CSAGRHLTTAYEQYF
TRBV20-1,TRBJ1-4,TRBD1,many,TGCAGTGCTAACAGGGGGAGAAATGAAAAACTGTTTTTT,CSANRGRNEKLFF
TRBV7-9,TRBJ2-1,.,many,TGTGCCAGCAGCTTAGGGGACCGCATTGAGCAGTTCTTC,CASSLGDRIEQFF
TRBV5-6,TRBJ2-7,TRBD2,.,TGTGCCAGCAGCTTAACTAGCGCTAACGAGCAGTACTTC,CASSLTSANEQYF
TRBV2,TRBJ1-5,.,many,TGTGCCAGCAGTGCCTCAATTAGCAATCAGCCCCAGCATTTT,CASSASISNQPQHF
TRBV20-1,TRBJ2-3,.,many,TGCAGTGCTAGAATAGGAGCTTCAGATACGCAGTATTTT,CSARIGASDTQYF
TRBV12-3/TRBV12-4,TRBJ1-5,TRBD1,many,TGTGCCAGCAGTTTCGGGACAGGCAGTTTACAGCCCCAGCATTTT,CASSFGTGSLQPQHF
TRBV11-3,TRBJ1-4,.,many,TGTGCCAGCAGCTTATCCCGCGGGCCCCAGGCACTCAATGAAAAACTGTTTTTT,CASSLSRGPQALNEKLFF
TRBV7-9,TRBJ2-7,.,many,TGTGCCAGCAGCTCCGACTATCTTGGGGAGCAGTACTTC,CASSSDYLGEQYF
TRBV20-1,TRBJ2-3,.,many,TGCAGTGCTGCCCAGGGGGACTACTACACAGATACGCAGTATTTT,CSAAQGDYYTDTQYF
TRBV19,TRBJ1-5,.,many,TGTGCCAGTAGTACGTTCCCGGGTCAGCCCCAGCATTTT,CASSTFPGQPQHF
TRBV6-1,TRBJ2-3,.,medium-sized,TGTGCCAGCAGTGAAGTTGACACGACGACGCAGTATTTT,CASSEVDTTTQYF
TRBV28,TRBJ2-7,.,.,TGTGCCAGCAGTTTTTCGGGGACTCGCTTCGGCGAGCAGTACTTC,CASSFSGTRFGEQYF
TRBV6-1,TRBJ2-7,TRBD2,many,TGTGCCAGCAGTGGGAGACTAGCGGGAGCCGAGCAGTACTTC,CASSGRLAGAEQYF
TRBV7-3,TRBJ2-1,.,many,TGTGCCAGCAGCCCAGAGTCGTCGGGTGAGCAGTTCTTC,CASSPESSGEQFF
TRBV7-2,TRBJ2-4,.,many,TGTGCCAGCAGCCCTGGTACCAAAAACATTCAGTACTTC,CASSPGTKNIQYF
TRBV10-3,TRBJ1-1,.,.,TGTGCCATCAGTGAGGGTAATGAAGCTTTCTTT,CAISEGNEAFF
TRBV2,TRBJ2-5,.,.,TGTGCCAAACGGACAGAGGAAGAGACCCAGTACTTC,CAKRTEEETQYF
TRBV24-1,TRBJ2-2,.,many,TGTGCCACCAGTGATTTCGGAGCCGGGGAGCTGTTTTTT,CATSDFGAGELFF
TRBV4-2,TRBJ2-5,TRBD2,many,TGTGCCAGCAGTCAAGGGTCGCTAGCGGGAGCGATGTACCAAGAGACCCAGTACTTC,CASSQGSLAGAMYQETQYF
TRBV5-1,TRBJ1-5,TRBD1,medium-sized,TGCGCCAGCAGCTTGGAGGGACAGGGGTATCAGCCCCAGCATTTT,CASSLEGQGYQPQHF
TRBV6-2/TRBV6-3,TRBJ2-2,TRBD2,many,TGTGCCAGCAGACCGATAAGGACTAGCGGTGAGACCGGGGAGCTGTTTTTT,CASRPIRTSGETGELFF
TRBV11-2,TRBJ2-7,TRBD2,medium-sized,TGTGCCAGCAGCTTATGGGAGGCTAGCGGGATCCAGCAGTACTTC,CASSLWEASGIQQYF
TRBV28,TRBJ2-7,TRBD1,medium-sized,TGTGCCAGCAGTTTGCCTAGGGACAGAGTCTACGAGCAGTACTTC,CASSLPRDRVYEQYF
TRBV19,TRBJ1-2,TRBD1,many,TGTGCCAGTAGTGCCGGCTACGGGACAGGGTATGGCTACACCTTC,CASSAGYGTGYGYTF
TRBV5-4,TRBJ2-1,TRBD2,many,TGTGCCAGCAGCTGGGGGGGGGAAGGACTAGCGTTTTCCACGGGACAGTTCTTC,CASSWGGEGLAFSTGQFF
TRBV12-3/TRBV12-4,TRBJ2-1,TRBD2,few,TGTGCCAGCAGTTTAGGGCTAGCGGGAGCAAATGAGCAGTTCTTC,CASSLGLAGANEQFF
TRBV19,TRBJ2-2,.,many,TGTGCCAGTAGTATAGTGTCACAGGCTCCCCCCGGGGAGCTGTTTTTT,CASSIVSQAPPGELFF
TRBV12-3/TRBV12-4,TRBJ1-2,.,many,TGTGCCAGCAGTTTAAGTGCCCTCGCTCGGGGCTACACCTTC,CASSLSALARGYTF
TRBV28,TRBJ2-1,.,.,TGTGCCAGCAGTCGGTTCCGGGACTTAGGCGGCGATGAGCAGTTCTTC,CASSRFRDLGGDEQFF
TRBV11-3,TRBJ2-2,.,many,TGTGCCAGCAGCACTCCACCCGGGGAGCTGTTTTTT,CASSTPPGELFF
TRBV7-8,TRBJ1-1,TRBD1,many,TGTGCCAGCAGCCCCCGGGGACAGGGTCCCGCGAACACTGAAGCTTTCTTT,CASSPRGQGPANTEAFF
TRBV9,TRBJ1-5,.,many,TGTGCCAGCAGCGTAGACTGGGGAGGCAATCAGCCCCAGCATTTT,CASSVDWGGNQPQHF
TRBV29-1,TRBJ2-2,TRBD2,many,TGCAGCGTTGTAACGAGCGGGACCGACACCGGGGAGCTGTTTTTT,CSVVTSGTDTGELFF
TRBV20-1,TRBJ2-5,TRBD1,many,TGCAGTGCTAGAACAGGGGGCACGGAGACCCAGTACTTC,CSARTGGTETQYF
TRBV19,TRBJ2-3,TRBD2,many,TGTGCCAGTAGTTTAGCGGGAGTTGACACAGATACGCAGTATTTT,CASSLAGVDTDTQYF
TRBV15,TRBJ2-5,.,many,TGTGCCACCAGCAGAGAATCCGAGACCCAGTACTTC,CATSRESETQYF
TRBV5-1,TRBJ2-7,.,many,TGCGCCAGCAGCTTAGAGGGCTACGAGCAGTACTTC,CASSLEGYEQYF
TRBV24-1,TRBJ2-3,.,medium-sized,TGTGCCACCAGCAGCGCAGGGCCCACAGATACGCAGTATTTT,CATSSAGPTDTQYF
TRBV12-3/TRBV12-4,TRBJ2-5,TRBD2,few,TGTGCCAGCAGTAGAGCGGGAGTGGGGACCCAGTACTTC,CASSRAGVGTQYF
TRBV19,TRBJ2-2,.,many,TGTGCCAGTAGTATCCGACTGTACACCGGGGAGCTGTTTTTT,CASSIRLYTGELFF